Listed below are T cell receptor beta chains from one sample, sequenced in a study of cytomegalovirus exposure and HLA in healthy donors. Using immunoSEQ multiplex PCR, the repertoire was profiled, and TCRdb retains in-frame clones only, with some absent. Of 90,000 to 100,000 clones listed, 69% are singletons. The sequenced sample was PBMCs. These receptors all stem from a female donor in good health and CMV-seronegative. Both conserved end residues are part of each CDR3. D genes are given only for firm matches. Some rows have no size entry. The others give once, few or many, or a class for an expanded clone.

d_call,clone_size,v_call,cdr3_aa
.,few,TRBV27,CASSPTSGRGSYEQYF
.,.,TRBV9,CASSVEGGPGTGELFF
TRBD1,once,TRBV4-3,CASSQSPGQAREGYTF
.,.,TRBV6-5,CASSSFAGTPDTQYF
.,.,TRBV27,CASSFQSGYNEQFF
TRBD1,.,TRBV7-8,CASLGDRAYNEQFF
.,.,TRBV2,CASTTGYQPQHF
.,.,TRBV9,CASSDGAQETQYF
TRBD2,.,TRBV5-1,CASSLDAGGPWETQYF
TRBD2,.,TRBV7-8,CASRNLAGVVATQYF
TRBD1,.,TRBV2,CASSDVQVGQSYEQYF
.,.,TRBV7-9,CASSTGKYMNTEAFF
TRBD2,.,TRBV30,CAWALGTSGAYNEQFF
.,.,TRBV5-1,CASTPRRGHGTGELFF
.,few,TRBV6-6,CASSPRTGGDEQYF
TRBD1,.,TRBV12-5,CASGSPGQGVYGYTF
TRBD2,.,TRBV7-9,CASSRQGTSLGYEQYF
.,.,TRBV21-1,CATTTETDTQYF
.,.,TRBV5-5,CASSLSPEGGELFF
TRBD1,.,TRBV4-1,CASSRHRDRGRNTEAFF
TRBD1,.,TRBV6-5,CASSYSGGTGGSEQYF
.,.,TRBV19,CASTSAPRTDTQYF
TRBD1,.,TRBV6-5,CASSYSDAGGLFF
TRBD1,.,TRBV14,CASGQGSGANVLTF
TRBD2,.,TRBV4-3,CASSQEVTSGGTMDTQYF
.,.,TRBV7-8,CASSLAREQYF
.,.,TRBV11-2,CASSLEPQGYNQPQHF
TRBD1,once,TRBV7-8,CASSFTGGSYGYTF
.,.,TRBV4-3,CASSTQTGISGNTIYF
.,few,TRBV7-9,CASSLVRQGGNYGYTF
.,few,TRBV2,CASSARLVHEQFF
TRBD1,.,TRBV4-1,CASSRDRGGSYEQYF
TRBD2,.,TRBV6-4,CASSDSSGSPDTQYF
.,.,TRBV6-5,CASSYSPGNGQPQHF
.,.,TRBV6-5,CASSYDWSSYEQYF
TRBD2,.,TRBV6-6,CASSYGGSYEQYF
TRBD1,.,TRBV5-6,CASRPQGADTQYF
TRBD2,.,TRBV28,CASSPPTSGSDEQYF
.,.,TRBV11-3,CASSPLGQRNSPLHF
TRBD2,.,TRBV25-1,CASRDPTSDTGELFF
TRBD1,.,TRBV6-1,CASSESEGGNEKLFF
TRBD2,once,TRBV5-8,CASSPGGTETQYF
TRBD1,once,TRBV5-1,CASSWTGSNYEQYF
.,.,TRBV6-1,CASTLTVYGYTF
.,.,TRBV6-5,CASSYSLLFSGTEAFF
TRBD1,.,TRBV7-2,CASSPDRGRGGYTF
TRBD2,.,TRBV6-4,CASSPLAGDDTGELFF
.,.,TRBV7-2,CASSLISQGNSPLHF
.,.,TRBV7-9,CASSLPGKELFF
TRBD1,.,TRBV7-2,CASSSGTGINEQYF
TRBD2,.,TRBV5-6,CASSFGLAGTDTQYF
.,.,TRBV6-5,CASSYSVRGTGELFF